This TCR beta chain came from a study of cytomegalovirus exposure and HLA in healthy donors. The V end was cut by 8 bases, the J end by 2 bases, with 15 bases between. Looked up from germline, CDR1 is MNHEY and CDR2 is SVGAGI. The CDR3 totals 14 residues. This clone came up a few times. It was with 60 Vbeta and 13 Jbeta primers that the PCR ran. Generated by immunoSEQ multiplex PCR, the TCRdb table keeps only in-frame clones and is missing some. Of 100,000 to 120,000 clones listed, 13% to 15% are singletons. What was sequenced was PBMCs. The chain has TRBV6-5 and TRBJ2-5; possible D gene TRBD2, 5 bases. The receptor was derived from a female donor in good health and CMV-seronegative. The CDR3 nucleotides are TGTGCCAGCGGACCCGGGGAATCACAAGAGACCCAGTACTTC. This sequence encodes CASGPGESQETQYF.